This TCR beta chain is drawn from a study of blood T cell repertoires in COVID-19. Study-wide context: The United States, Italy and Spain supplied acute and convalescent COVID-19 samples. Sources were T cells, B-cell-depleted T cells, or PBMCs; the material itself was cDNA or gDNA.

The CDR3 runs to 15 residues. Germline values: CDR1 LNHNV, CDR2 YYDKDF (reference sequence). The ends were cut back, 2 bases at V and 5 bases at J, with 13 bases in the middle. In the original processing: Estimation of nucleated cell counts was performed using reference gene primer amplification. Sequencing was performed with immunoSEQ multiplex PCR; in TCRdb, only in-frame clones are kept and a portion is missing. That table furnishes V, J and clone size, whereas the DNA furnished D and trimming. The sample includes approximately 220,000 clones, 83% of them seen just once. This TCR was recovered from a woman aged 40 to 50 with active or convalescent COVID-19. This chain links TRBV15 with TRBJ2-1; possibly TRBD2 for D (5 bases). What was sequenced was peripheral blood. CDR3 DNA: TGTGCCACCAGCAGATCAGCAGAGAGGGACAATGAGCAGTTCTTC. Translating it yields CATSRSAERDNEQFF.